This T cell receptor (beta chain) was sequenced for a study of T cell responses to AZD1222 COVID-19 vaccine (dated by TCRdb to the early 2020s). A note on the overall study: AZD1222 recipients with second doses at about 4 weeks or about 12 weeks were pooled, because spike-specific TCR depth and breadth did not differ between schedules. Trial participants were enrolled into age subgroups of 18-55, 56-69 and 70-plus years, which contained approximately 150, 30 and 60 TCR-sequenced participants, respectively. A total of 230 to 250 trial participants underwent TCR sequencing, of whom about 210 received two doses of AZD1222 and roughly 25 received two doses of the MenACWY control vaccine. The full study reports these points: The vaccine-associated CD4 TCRs covered the entire spike protein, and the dominant responses fell in regions 160-218 and 743-854. Conclusions about previously exposed vaccinees are limited because only a handful of AZD1222 recipients were SARS-CoV-2 seropositive at baseline. A significant rise in spike-specific TCR breadth and depth was observed after two AZD1222 doses relative to day 0 and relative to MenACWY recipients. The 56-69-year group was small, and its depth increase did not reach significance, likely because of low power. Because no samples from the day 14 peak response were available, repertoires could be characterized only after the peak T cell response. Most participants were white British and females outnumbered males, and the authors suggested that clonal diversity may have been underestimated. Reportedly, almost half of the unique spike-specific TCRs recognized epitopes lying outside the regions that are mutated in the B.1.351 and B.1.1.7 variants.

To note about this clone: Its antigen is unknown. No base-level quality is on record; no much larger clone is a single base apart.

V and J lose 0 bases and 7 bases, and a span of 19 bases separates them. The germline V gene sets CDR1 to SGHDN and CDR2 to FVKESK. The CDR3 starts with the cysteine, ends with the phenylalanine, and has 16 residues. The retained sequence is limited to the CDR3, 48 bases, with the frame set at the first base. The time point label, read with the paper, signifies: baseline before first vaccination. The vaccinee samples were drawn from two UK trials, COV001 and COV002, one of which was a single-blind randomized controlled phase 2/3 trial testing AZD1222 (ChAdOx1 nCoV-19) in healthy adults. Trial participant PBMC samples were collected at day 0 and day 28 after the second dose for TCRbeta chain sequencing. The CDR3 regions of human TCRbeta chains were analyzed by immunosequencing. On the study's bioinformatics: TCRs in the repertoires were matched against a reference library of SARS-CoV-2-specific TCRs that had been generated with the MIRA antigen-specificity platform. Breadth meant the fraction of unique TCRs that were SARS-CoV-2-associated, whereas depth meant the fraction of total T cells that were SARS-CoV-2-associated. Using the MIRA data, every spike-specific TCR was mapped to the spike region that the TCR reacted to and assigned to either a CD4 or a CD8 class. Log10-transformed breadth and depth values were compared by one-way ANOVA with Sidak's multiple comparisons tests. TCRdb holds this immuneACCESS table with in-frame rearrangements only. Some clones are missing; in checked studies, unresolved V genes explain under half, and the rest has no known cause. V, J and clone size reflect that table, while D and trimming were determined from the DNA. The sample has tens of thousands of clones on record, around 90% of them singletons. The biggest ten clones account for around 5.2% of the sample.

The sequencing here drew on peripheral blood, taken on day 0 of AZD1222 vaccination. The TCR was taken from an adult in good health. Recombination joined TRBV14 with TRBJ2-7; the D gene is perhaps TRBD1 or TRBD2, as each covers 5 bases. At the DNA level, the sequence is TGTGCCAGCAGCCAAGATCCGCGGAGGCCATGGGGGGAGCAGTACTTC. Protein translation: CASSQDPRRPWGEQYF.